This entry lists 8 T cell receptor beta chains sequenced from one sample in a study of response to subunit inactivated influenza vaccine. MiXCR was run by TCRdb on the RT-PCR reads, yielding one entry per CDR3 protein. The repertoire holds a few hundred thousand distinct CDR3 sequences, with roughly 15% as singletons. The material sequenced was PBMCs from blood, taken about 13 days after vaccination. The origin of the receptors is a man between 45 and 60 years old who received an inactivated influenza vaccine.

This clonotype was seen only a few times. The CDR3 DNA reads TGTGCCAGCAGTTACCACCACCGCACAGATACGCAGTATTTT. It encodes CASSYHHRTDTQYF. This sequence joins TRBV6-5 and TRBJ2-3; D is uncertain. The germline gives CDR1 MNHEY, CDR2 SVGAGI. Trimming shortened V by 2 bases and J by 1 base, and 7 bases separated the two germline ends. This CDR3 has 14 residues.

This clonotype was seen only a few times. The rearrangement uses TRBV12-3 or TRBV12-4 and TRBJ1-5; D call uncertain. This CDR3 has 15 amino acids. V shed 2 bases and J shed 7 bases, with 15 bases lying between them. This CDR3 reads CASSLLEGGRQPQHF. The DNA of the CDR3 is TGTGCCAGCAGTTTATTGGAGGGAGGGCGGCAGCCCCAGCATTTT.

The rearrangement links TRBV7-9 to TRBJ2-4, with 9 bases lining up with TRBD2. This CDR3 is built from 15 residues. Germline V CDR1 and CDR2: SEHNR, FQNEAQ (reference sequence). V lost 2 bases to trimming and J lost 6 bases; unmatched junction nucleotides: 5. The CDR3 DNA is TGTGCCAGCAGCTTAAGTACGGGACTAGCAAACATTCAGTACTTC. This encodes CASSLSTGLANIQYF.

This chain uses TRBV5-6 with TRBJ2-7; no clear D. CDR1 is SGHDT, CDR2 YYEEEE, per germline. CDR3 length: 14 residues. V lost 1 base to trimming and J lost 2 bases, with 10 bases between them. CDR3 protein: CASSLPSSAYEQYF. The CDR3 region has the DNA TGTGCCAGCAGCTTGCCCAGTTCGGCCTACGAGCAGTACTTC.

About this clonotype itself: A junction boundary mismatches the germline segment, possibly from a read error. CDR3 protein: CASSSTDVLLSRANVLTF. CDR3 bases: TGTGCCAGCAGTTCTACCGACGTCCTCCTCTCTCGGGCCAACGTCCTGACTTTC. The genes are TRBV12-3 or TRBV12-4 and TRBJ2-6; no firm D call. The CDR3 runs to 18 residues.

The rearrangement links TRBV14 to TRBJ2-1; 7 positions match TRBD2. J was trimmed by 4 bases and V by 4 bases; bases with no gene match: 10. The CDR3 runs 16 residues. The V gene's germline CDR1 is SGHDN and CDR2 FVKESK. CDR3 amino acids: CASSRRDYQPYNEQFF. The DNA of the CDR3 is TGTGCCAGCAGCCGCCGGGACTATCAACCATACAATGAGCAGTTCTTC.

This clonotype was counted only a few times. The rearrangement links TRBV12-3 or TRBV12-4 to TRBJ2-5; D call uncertain. Deletions cut 6 bases from V and 2 bases from J, with 10 bases between. The CDR3 is 13 residues long. The CDR3 nucleotides are TGTGCCAGCAGCTCCACCCTTCAAGAGACCCAGTACTTC. This gives the protein CASSSTLQETQYF.

The rearrangement links TRBV7-6 to TRBJ2-1; 8 positions agree with TRBD2. J was trimmed by 0 bases and V by 1 base; bases with no gene match: 8. The CDR3 runs 18 residues. Germline V CDR1 and CDR2: SGHVS, FNYEAQ. As DNA, the CDR3 is TGTGCCAGCAGCTTAGTACTAAACGGGAGGGACTCCTACAATGAGCAGTTCTTC. This encodes CASSLVLNGRDSYNEQFF.